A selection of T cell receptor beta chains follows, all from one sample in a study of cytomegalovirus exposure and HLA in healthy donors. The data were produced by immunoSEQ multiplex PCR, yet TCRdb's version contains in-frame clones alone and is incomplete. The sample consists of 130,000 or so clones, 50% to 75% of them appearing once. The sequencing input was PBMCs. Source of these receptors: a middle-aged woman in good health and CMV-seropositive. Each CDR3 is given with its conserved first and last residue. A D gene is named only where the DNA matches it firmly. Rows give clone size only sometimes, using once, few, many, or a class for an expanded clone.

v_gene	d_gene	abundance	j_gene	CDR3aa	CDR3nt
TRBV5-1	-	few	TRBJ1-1	CASSLASGNTEAFF	TGCGCCAGCAGCTTGGCCTCGGGGAACACTGAAGCTTTCTTT
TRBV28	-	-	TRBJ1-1	CASSSGRSEAFF	TGTGCCAGCAGTTCGGGTAGGTCTGAAGCTTTCTTT
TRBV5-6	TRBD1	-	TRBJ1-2	CASSLTGEAYGYTF	TGTGCCAGCAGCTTGACAGGGGAGGCTTATGGCTACACCTTC
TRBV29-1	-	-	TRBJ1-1	CSVEEWARGMNTEAFF	TGCAGCGTTGAAGAGTGGGCAAGGGGCATGAACACTGAAGCTTTCTTT
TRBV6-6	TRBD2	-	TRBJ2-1	CASSYVAGARSGEQFF	TGTGCCAGCAGTTACGTAGCGGGGGCCCGTAGTGGGGAGCAGTTCTTC
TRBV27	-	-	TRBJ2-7	CASSFGGRRDYEQYF	TGTGCCAGCAGTTTCGGGGGTCGACGAGATTACGAGCAGTACTTC
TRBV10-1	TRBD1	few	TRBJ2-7	CASSGTGGEQYF	TGCGCCAGCTCCGGGACAGGGGGCGAGCAGTACTTC
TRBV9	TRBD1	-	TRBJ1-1	CASSLSGQMNTEAFF	TGTGCCAGCAGCCTCTCGGGACAGATGAACACTGAAGCTTTCTTT
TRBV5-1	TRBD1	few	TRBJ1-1	CASSLTGGSQGPEAFF	TGCGCCAGCAGCTTGACAGGGGGCAGCCAGGGACCTGAAGCTTTCTTT
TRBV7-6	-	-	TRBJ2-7	CASSFSDTRNEQYF	TGTGCCAGCAGCTTCTCGGACACACGAAACGAGCAGTACTTC
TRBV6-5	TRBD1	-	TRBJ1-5	CASRPGQGLNQPQHF	TGTGCCAGCAGACCGGGACAGGGACTCAATCAGCCCCAGCATTTT
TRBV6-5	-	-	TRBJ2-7	CASSYLRGAGRYEQYF	TGTGCCAGCAGTTACTTGCGGGGCGCGGGGAGGTACGAGCAGTACTTC
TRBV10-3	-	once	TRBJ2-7	CAISEWAGGSYEQYF	TGTGCCATCAGTGAGTGGGCAGGGGGGTCCTACGAGCAGTACTTC
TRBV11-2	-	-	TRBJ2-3	CASSPGNTDTQYF	TGTGCCAGCAGCCCAGGTAACACAGATACGCAGTATTTT
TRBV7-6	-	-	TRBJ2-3	CASSLLSWQGTDTQYF	TGTGCCAGCAGCTTATTATCTTGGCAGGGCACAGATACGCAGTATTTT
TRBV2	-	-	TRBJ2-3	CASSETGYTDTQYF	TGTGCCAGCAGTGAAACGGGGTACACAGATACGCAGTATTTT
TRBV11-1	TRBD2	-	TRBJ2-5	CATGLAETQYF	TGTGCCACGGGACTAGCAGAGACCCAGTACTTC
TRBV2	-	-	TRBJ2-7	CASSLDRPGAYEQYF	TGTGCCAGCAGTTTGGACAGGCCGGGGGCCTACGAGCAGTACTTC
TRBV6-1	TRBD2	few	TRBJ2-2	CASSYSGSGGELFF	TGTGCCAGCAGTTATAGCGGGAGTGGCGGGGAGCTGTTTTTT
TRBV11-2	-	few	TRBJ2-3	CASSPSLDTQYF	TGTGCCAGCAGCCCGAGTTTGGATACGCAGTATTTT
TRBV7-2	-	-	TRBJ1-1	CASSLLEAVEAFF	TGTGCCAGCAGCTTATTAGAAGCGGTTGAAGCTTTCTTT